This TCR beta chain was identified during a study of T cells in Graves' hyperthyroidism and ophthalmopathy. RNA transcripts served as the template for amplifying TCR beta CDR3 regions. In the first-round RT-PCR of the TCR CDR3, the HTBI primer set was used. TCRdb re-analysed the multiplex PCR reads in MiXCR, keeping a single row per CDR3 protein. The data show 500,000 to 650,000 distinct CDR3 sequences, 11% to 15% seen once. V lost 0 bases and J lost 6; bases outside the gene matches: 12. The CDR3 covers 18 residues. In germline, CDR1 is MGHRA, CDR2 YSYEKL. This clonotype was counted many times. What was sequenced was blood. J is TRBJ1-2 and V is TRBV4-1; the match to TRBD1 covers 11 bases. The receptor comes from a woman in her thirties or forties with Graves' hyperthyroidism. The chain's CDR3 is CASSQENLFGTGGNGYTF. CDR3 in DNA: TGCGCCAGCAGCCAAGAAAACTTATTCGGGACAGGGGGGAATGGCTACACCTTC.